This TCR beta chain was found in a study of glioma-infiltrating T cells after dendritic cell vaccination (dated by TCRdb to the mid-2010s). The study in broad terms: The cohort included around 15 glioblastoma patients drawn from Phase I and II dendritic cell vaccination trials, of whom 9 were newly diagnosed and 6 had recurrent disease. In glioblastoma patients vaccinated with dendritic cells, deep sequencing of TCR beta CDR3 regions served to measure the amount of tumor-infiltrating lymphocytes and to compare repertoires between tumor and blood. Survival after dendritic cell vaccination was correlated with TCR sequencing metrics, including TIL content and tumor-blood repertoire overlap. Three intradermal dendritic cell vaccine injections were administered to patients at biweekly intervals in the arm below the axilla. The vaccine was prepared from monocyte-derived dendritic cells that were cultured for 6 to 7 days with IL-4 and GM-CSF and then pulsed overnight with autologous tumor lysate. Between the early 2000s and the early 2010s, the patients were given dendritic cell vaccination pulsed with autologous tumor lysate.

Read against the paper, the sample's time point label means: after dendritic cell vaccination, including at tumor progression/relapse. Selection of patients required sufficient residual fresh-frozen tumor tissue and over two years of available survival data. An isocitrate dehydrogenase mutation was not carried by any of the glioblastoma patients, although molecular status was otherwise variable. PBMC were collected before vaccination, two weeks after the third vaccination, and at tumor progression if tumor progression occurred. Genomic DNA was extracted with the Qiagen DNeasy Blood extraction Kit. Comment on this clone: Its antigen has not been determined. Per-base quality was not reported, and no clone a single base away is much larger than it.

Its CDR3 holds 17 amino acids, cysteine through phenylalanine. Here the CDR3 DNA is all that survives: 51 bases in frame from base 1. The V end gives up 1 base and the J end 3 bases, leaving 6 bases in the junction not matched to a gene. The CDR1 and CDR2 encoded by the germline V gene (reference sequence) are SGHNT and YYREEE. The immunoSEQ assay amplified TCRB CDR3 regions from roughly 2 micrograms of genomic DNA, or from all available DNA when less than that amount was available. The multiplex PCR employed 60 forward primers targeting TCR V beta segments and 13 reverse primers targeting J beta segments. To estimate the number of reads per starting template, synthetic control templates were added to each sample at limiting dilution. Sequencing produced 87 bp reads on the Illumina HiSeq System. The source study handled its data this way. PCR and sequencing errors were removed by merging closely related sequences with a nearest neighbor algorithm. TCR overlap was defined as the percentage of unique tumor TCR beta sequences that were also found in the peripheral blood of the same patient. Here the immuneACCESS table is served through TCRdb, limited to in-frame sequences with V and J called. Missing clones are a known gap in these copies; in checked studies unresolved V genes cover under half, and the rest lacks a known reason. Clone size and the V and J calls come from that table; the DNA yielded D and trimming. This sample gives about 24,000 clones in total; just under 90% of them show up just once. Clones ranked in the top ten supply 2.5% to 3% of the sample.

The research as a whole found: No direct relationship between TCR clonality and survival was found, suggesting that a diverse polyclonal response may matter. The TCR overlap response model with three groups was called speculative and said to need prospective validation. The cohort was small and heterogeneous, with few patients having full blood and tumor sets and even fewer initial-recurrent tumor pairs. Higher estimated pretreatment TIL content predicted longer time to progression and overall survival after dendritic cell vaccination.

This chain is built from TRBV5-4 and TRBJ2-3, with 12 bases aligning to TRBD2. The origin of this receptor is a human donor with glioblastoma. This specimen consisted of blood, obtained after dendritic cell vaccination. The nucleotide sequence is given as TGTGCCAGCAGCTTGAGGTCTAGCGGGGGGGCAACAGATACGCAGTATTTT. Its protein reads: CASSLRSSGGATDTQYF.